These T cell receptor beta chains were read from a single sample in a study of blood T cell repertoires in COVID-19. The table came from immunoSEQ multiplex PCR; TCRdb's copy has only in-frame clones and leaves some out. Here the sample spans some 300,000 clones, around 88% being singletons. The sample taken for sequencing was peripheral blood. The source of these receptors is a woman aged 70 to 79 with COVID-19, enrolled during active disease. Both conserved end residues are part of each CDR3. The order of the fields is D gene, V gene, clone size, J gene, CDR3 DNA, CDR3 protein. D genes are given only for firm matches. A clone size is listed for some rows: how often the clone was seen (once, few, many), or a class if it is expanded.

D: TRBD2; V: TRBV10-1; size: .; J: TRBJ2-1; DNA: TGCGCCAGCAGTGATACTAGCGGGGGGGCAAATGAGCAGTTCTTC; CDR3: CASSDTSGGANEQFF
D: .; V: TRBV24-1; size: .; J: TRBJ1-1; DNA: TGTGCCACCAGTGCCCCCCACGGTGAAGCTTTCTTT; CDR3: CATSAPHGEAFF
D: .; V: TRBV24-1; size: .; J: TRBJ2-7; DNA: TGTGCCACCAGTGATTTCCTAGGGCCCGCGGGGGCCCCTTACGAGCAGTACTTC; CDR3: CATSDFLGPAGAPYEQYF
D: .; V: TRBV7-2; size: once; J: TRBJ2-5; DNA: TGTGCCAGCAGCTTAGCGGGGGGGCCTATGGAGACCCAGTACTTC; CDR3: CASSLAGGPMETQYF
D: .; V: TRBV7-2; size: .; J: TRBJ1-2; DNA: TGTGTCGCGGGGGGGCAGGGCCCAGGGCATGGCTACACCTTC; CDR3: CVAGGQGPGHGYTF
D: TRBD1; V: TRBV6-6; size: .; J: TRBJ2-5; DNA: TGTGCCAGCACCTACGGGACAGGGGGATATCAAGAGACCCAGTACTTC; CDR3: CASTYGTGGYQETQYF
D: TRBD1; V: TRBV5-1; size: few; J: TRBJ1-2; DNA: TGCGCCAGCAGCTTGGACGACAGGGACCGATACACTAACTATGGCTACACCTTC; CDR3: CASSLDDRDRYTNYGYTF
D: .; V: TRBV4-3; size: .; J: TRBJ2-6; DNA: TGCGCCAGCAGCCAAGAGCGGGCCGCTGGGGCCAACGTCCTGACTTTC; CDR3: CASSQERAAGANVLTF
D: .; V: TRBV9; size: .; J: TRBJ2-2; DNA: TGTGCCAGCAGCGTAGAGGGGAGGAGAGGGAACACCGGGGAGCTGTTTTTT; CDR3: CASSVEGRRGNTGELFF
D: TRBD2; V: TRBV7-9; size: .; J: TRBJ2-1; DNA: TGTGCCAGCAGCTTAGGTAGCGGGGGGGTCAATGAGCAGTTCTTC; CDR3: CASSLGSGGVNEQFF
D: .; V: TRBV18; size: .; J: TRBJ2-7; DNA: TGTGCCAGCTCACCCGACACGGAGCAGTACTTC; CDR3: CASSPDTEQYF
D: TRBD1; V: TRBV29-1; size: .; J: TRBJ2-1; DNA: TGCAGCGTCCTCACAGGGGGAAGTGAGCAGTTCTTC; CDR3: CSVLTGGSEQFF
D: .; V: TRBV20-1; size: .; J: TRBJ1-2; DNA: TGCAGTGCTGGTAGCGGCTACACCTTC; CDR3: CSAGSGYTF
D: TRBD1; V: TRBV6-5; size: .; J: TRBJ2-7; DNA: TGTGCCAGCAGTTACGGAACCGGGACAGACTCCTACGAGCAGTACTTC; CDR3: CASSYGTGTDSYEQYF
D: TRBD1; V: TRBV13; size: .; J: TRBJ2-7; DNA: TGTGCCAGCAGCACAAATAACAGGGGCTACGAGCAGTACTTC; CDR3: CASSTNNRGYEQYF
D: .; V: TRBV11-2; size: .; J: TRBJ2-7; DNA: TGTGCCAGCAGCTCCCCTAGACAGAGCTCCTACGAGCAGTACTTC; CDR3: CASSSPRQSSYEQYF
D: .; V: TRBV2; size: .; J: TRBJ2-7; DNA: TGTGCCAGCAGTGATGGGAGTTGGCGAGCAGGCTACGAGCAGTACTTC; CDR3: CASSDGSWRAGYEQYF
D: .; V: TRBV6-2/TRBV6-3; size: once; J: TRBJ2-7; DNA: TGTGCCAGCAGTTACGGGGACACCCAAGGCACCTACGAGCAGTACTTC; CDR3: CASSYGDTQGTYEQYF
D: TRBD1; V: TRBV27; size: .; J: TRBJ1-3; DNA: TGTGCCAGCAGCCTTAACAGGGGCTCTGGAAACACCATATATTTT; CDR3: CASSLNRGSGNTIYF
D: .; V: TRBV28; size: .; J: TRBJ1-2; DNA: TGTGCCATACTGGGGACTGCCTCATATGGCTACACCTTC; CDR3: CAILGTASYGYTF
D: TRBD2; V: TRBV6-2/TRBV6-3; size: .; J: TRBJ2-2; DNA: TGTGCCAGCAGCTCAGGACTAGCGGGGTACACCGGGGAGCTGTTTTTT; CDR3: CASSSGLAGYTGELFF
D: TRBD2; V: TRBV4-1; size: once; J: TRBJ2-1; DNA: TGCGCCAGCAGCCTCCAGCGGGGGGGTAGGGATGAGCAGTTCTTC; CDR3: CASSLQRGGRDEQFF